Shown below are 7 T cell receptor beta chains from a single sample sequenced in a study of T cell repertoires in cytomegalovirus infection. These receptors' antigens are unknown. TCRdb re-called the reads with MiXCR, one entry per CDR3 protein. Of some 350,000 distinct CDR3 sequences in the sample, about 29% were seen once. The sample in question was cultured PBMCs, obtained from culture after CMV antigen stimulation. These receptor sequences come from a human donor in good health (CMV status not recorded). Some clones in this sample may be carry-over from other donors' samples.

This clonotype has just a few counts. The chain links TRBV7-8 to TRBJ2-1; D possibly corresponds to TRBD1 (5 bases). CDR1 is SGHVS, CDR2 FQNEAQ, per germline. Trimming removed 5 bases from V and 8 bases from J, with 13 bases in between. CDR3 length: 13 amino acids. CDR3 sequence: CASSVQESHEQFF. CDR3 coding DNA: TGTGCCAGCAGCGTACAGGAAAGCCATGAGCAGTTCTTC.

The chain has TRBV12-3 or TRBV12-4 and TRBJ1-2, with D possibly matching TRBD1 (5 bases). CDR3 size: 14 residues. V lost 7 bases and J lost 8, with 20 bases in between. CDR3 DNA sequence: TGTGCCAGCACTTTGAACAGGCAGGCTGGCGGCTACACCTTC. As protein: CASTLNRQAGGYTF.

The gene calls are TRBV27 and TRBJ2-3, with 8 positions matching TRBD2. The CDR3 is 17 amino acids. Trimming at V came to 7 bases and at J to 5 bases, leaving 17 bases not matched to a gene. Germline CDR1 and CDR2: MNHEY and SMNVEV (reference sequence). CDR3 region: CASTPRLAGPWGDTQYF. CDR3 DNA sequence: TGTGCCAGCACCCCCAGGCTAGCGGGCCCCTGGGGAGATACGCAGTATTTT.

This clonotype was found a few times. This rearrangement joins TRBV28 to TRBJ1-3, with D hard to call. Deletions cut 4 bases from V and 4 bases from J, with 11 bases between. Germline V gene sequence: CDR1 MDHEN, CDR2 SYDVKM. CDR3 length: 14 residues. CDR3 region: CASSSTAEGNTIYF. The CDR3 nucleotides are TGTGCCAGCAGTTCAACAGCTGAGGGAAACACCATATATTTT.

This clonotype was counted between two and nine times. The chain combines TRBV12-3 or TRBV12-4 with TRBJ1-2; 7 bases align to TRBD1. The CDR3 loop spans 12 amino acids. V was clipped by 7 bases and J by 8 bases; unmatched bases: 7. CDR3 DNA: TGTGCCAGCACCTTCCAGGGGGAGGGCTACACCTTC. Its translation: CASTFQGEGYTF.

The rearrangement joins TRBV6-6 to TRBJ1-5; TRBD1 matches 8 bases. The CDR3 runs to 15 residues. Unmatched junction bases numbered 8, after V lost 6 bases and J lost 4 bases. In germline, CDR1 is MNHNY, CDR2 SVGAGI (reference sequence). The CDR3 region has the DNA TGTGCCAGCAGCTACGTCCAGGGGGCGAATCAGCCCCAGCATTTT. Its protein product is CASSYVQGANQPQHF.

In this sample, this clonotype turned up a few times. V gene TRBV27 combines with J gene TRBJ1-6, with D unclear. Germline CDR1 MNHEY, CDR2 SMNVEV (reference sequence). Trimming left V 5 bases short and J 3 bases short, with 8 bases between. The CDR3 consists of 14 residues. CDR3 protein: CASSPASYNSPLHF. Written as DNA, the CDR3 is TGTGCCAGCAGTCCCGCTAGCTATAATTCACCCCTCCACTTT.